Below are 23 T cell receptor beta chains sequenced from a single sample in a study of cytomegalovirus exposure and HLA in healthy donors. Primers: 60 Vbeta forward and 13 Jbeta reverse. Repertoires were generated with immunoSEQ multiplex PCR, while TCRdb's copy carries only in-frame clones and drops some. Of 35,000 to 50,000 clones in the sample, around 68% are singletons; the top ten hold roughly 3.7%. The specimen was PBMCs. These receptors came from a man in his forties in good health and CMV-seronegative.

This rearrangement joins TRBV15 to TRBJ2-5; 10 bases are a match to TRBD2. The germline gives CDR1 LNHNV, CDR2 YYDKDF (reference sequence). The CDR3 contains 17 residues. V dropped 0 bases and J dropped 3; count of bases not matched to a gene: 7. The CDR3 region is CATSRDWSGGAEETQYF. CDR3 nucleotide sequence: TGTGCCACCAGCAGAGATTGGAGCGGGGGGGCCGAAGAGACCCAGTACTTC.

This clone was counted once. The chain is built from TRBV4-1 and TRBJ2-3; D perhaps matches TRBD1 (6 bases). CDR3 length: 15 amino acids. V was clipped by 4 bases and J by 0 bases, with 11 bases between them. The germline V gene encodes CDR1 MGHRA and CDR2 YSYEKL. CDR3 DNA sequence: TGCGCCAGCAGCCGGTCAGGGGCTAGCACAGATACGCAGTATTTT. It translates to CASSRSGASTDTQYF.

The rearrangement uses TRBV21-1 and TRBJ1-2; the table's TRBD1 call for D was not verified on the DNA. TRBV21-1 is a documented pseudogene. The CDR3 length is 14 residues. The CDR3, as DNA: TGTGCCAGCAGCAAAAAGAGACAGACCTATGGCTACACCTTC. As protein: CASSKKRQTYGYTF.

This clone has more than one count but fewer than ten. The chain recombines TRBV11-1 with TRBJ2-1; D uncertain. The CDR3 loop spans 14 amino acids. V gave up 1 base and J gave up 4 bases, with 8 bases separating them. From germline, CDR1 is SGHAT and CDR2 FQDESV (reference sequence). CDR3 residues: CASSLVSVYNEQFF. CDR3 bases: TGTGCCAGCAGCTTAGTGTCGGTATACAATGAGCAGTTCTTC.

This clone has more than one count but fewer than ten. The chain uses TRBV7-2 and TRBJ1-1; TRBD1 matches at 7 bases. The CDR3 totals 15 residues. The V gene's germline CDR1 is SGHTA and CDR2 FQGNSA. Trimming at V came to 1 base and at J to 10 bases, leaving 12 bases not matched to a gene. The CDR3 coding sequence is TGTGCCAGCAGCTTAGTAACAGGGGCTTATAGGGCAGCTTTCTTT. Protein: CASSLVTGAYRAAFF.

V and J are TRBV19 and TRBJ1-2; unclear D gene. The germline V and J ends were trimmed by 8 bases and 4 bases, with 8 bases remaining between them. Looked up from germline, CDR1 is LNHDA and CDR2 is SQIVND (reference sequence). This CDR3 has 11 residues. The CDR3 reads CASGESYGYTF. The CDR3 DNA sequence: TGTGCCAGTGGGGAGTCCTATGGCTACACCTTC.

In its sample, this clone was seen a few times. This chain joins TRBV25-1 and TRBJ1-5; D is undetermined. Germline CDR1 is MGHDK and CDR2 is SYGVNS. The CDR3 loop spans 13 amino acids. The germline V and J ends were trimmed by 8 bases and 3 bases, with 11 bases remaining between them. CDR3 nucleotide sequence: TGTGCCAGCCAGGAGGCGTTCAATCAGCCCCAGCATTTT. It specifies CASQEAFNQPQHF.

The rearrangement uses TRBV18 and TRBJ1-3; TRBD1 matches 12 bases. With 6 bases clipped from V and 3 bases from J, the junction kept 6 bases outside the gene matches. Germline assignment: CDR1 KGHSH and CDR2 LQKENI. The CDR3 has 16 residues. The CDR3: CASSSGTGGVGNTIYF. Here the CDR3 DNA reads TGTGCCAGCTCGTCCGGGACAGGGGGCGTTGGAAACACCATATATTTT.

The chain carries TRBV28 and TRBJ2-1, with D perhaps TRBD2 (6 bases). CDR1 and CDR2 from the germline V gene are MDHEN and SYDVKM. The CDR3 consists of 12 residues. Trimming took off 5 bases at V and 7 bases at J, with 9 bases between the two ends. The CDR3 DNA is TGTGCCAGCAGTACCCGGGGGAATGAGCAGTTCTTC. Its protein product is CASSTRGNEQFF.

The chain employs TRBV9 and TRBJ1-3; 8 positions match TRBD1. The germline gives CDR1 SGDLS, CDR2 YYNGEE. The CDR3 length is 16 residues. Trimming removed 1 base from V and 2 bases from J; junction bases left unmatched: 5. CDR3 nucleotide sequence: TGTGCCAGCAGCGTATATGACAGGGGTGCTGGAAACACCATATATTTT. This encodes CASSVYDRGAGNTIYF.

This clone occurred once. The V call is TRBV14, the J call TRBJ2-2, with a weak D call TRBD2 (6 bases). CDR1 and CDR2 from the germline V gene are SGHDN and FVKESK. This CDR3 is built from 15 residues. The V end was cut by 4 bases, the J end by 5 bases, with 14 bases between. In DNA form, the CDR3 reads TGTGCCAGCAGCCCATTAACTAGCCCGACCGGGGAGCTGTTTTTT. Encoded protein: CASSPLTSPTGELFF.

The chain couples TRBV4-1 to TRBJ2-7; 8 nucleotides agree with TRBD2. Germline V gene data show CDR1 as MGHRA and CDR2 as YSYEKL. The CDR3 length is 18 residues. J gave up 5 bases and V 0 bases, and 15 bases lay outside the gene matches. CDR3 sequence: CASSQDEALTGGDHEQYF. The DNA for the CDR3 is TGCGCCAGCAGCCAAGACGAAGCCTTGACCGGGGGGGACCACGAGCAGTACTTC.

This clone turned up a few times. This chain links TRBV14 with TRBJ1-2; 7 bases agree with TRBD1. The CDR3 runs 12 residues. The trim removed 3 bases at V and 8 bases at J, leaving 3 bases unmatched. Per the germline V gene, CDR1 is SGHDN and CDR2 is FVKESK. In DNA form, the CDR3 reads TGTGCCAGCAGCCATGGAGGGGGCGGCTACACCTTC. Protein product: CASSHGGGGYTF.

This rearrangement joins TRBV11-2 to TRBJ2-3; D not resolved. Between the trimmed V and J ends, which lost 1 base and 0 bases, there was a span of 8 bases. The germline gives CDR1 SGHAT, CDR2 FQNNGV. There are 15 residues in the CDR3. The CDR3 spells CASSLVYGSTDTQYF. CDR3 nucleotides: TGTGCCAGCAGCTTAGTTTACGGTAGCACAGATACGCAGTATTTT.

The CDR3 is CAWSLQGDQPQHF. Written as DNA, the CDR3 is TGTGCCTGGAGTCTGCAGGGCGACCAGCCCCAGCATTTT. V and J are TRBV30 and TRBJ1-5; maybe TRBD1 (5 bases). The ends were cut back, 2 bases at V and 7 bases at J, with 12 bases in the middle. The V gene's germline CDR1 is GTSNPN and CDR2 SVGIG (reference sequence). The CDR3 covers 13 residues.

V is TRBV6-4 and J is TRBJ2-1; weak D call: TRBD1 (7 bases). Trimming took off 3 bases at V and 6 bases at J, with 12 bases between the two ends. The germline CDR1 and CDR2 sequences are MRHNA and SNTAGT. The CDR3 contains 14 residues. The CDR3 is CASSELQGGNEQFF. CDR3 bases: TGTGCCAGCAGTGAGTTGCAGGGGGGCAATGAGCAGTTCTTC.

This clone was recorded a few times. The V call is TRBV18, the J call TRBJ2-7, with 7 bases identical to TRBD1. The J segment lost 1 base and the V segment lost 1 base, leaving 7 bases of the junction unmatched. This CDR3 has 16 amino acids. CDR1 is KGHSH and CDR2 is LQKENI in the germline V gene. The CDR3 coding sequence is TGTGCCAGCTCACCACGGGTCGGACAGGAGTCCTACGAGCAGTACTTC. Its protein is CASSPRVGQESYEQYF.

The chain couples TRBV28 to TRBJ1-1; D is possibly TRBD1 (6 bases). Trimming cost V 2 bases and J 4 bases, with 14 bases left between them. This CDR3 contains 15 residues. Germline values: CDR1 MDHEN, CDR2 SYDVKM. The CDR3 loop reads CASSLVGGRGTEAFF. The DNA for the CDR3 is TGTGCCAGCAGTTTAGTAGGGGGACGAGGCACTGAAGCTTTCTTT.

The chain is built from TRBV5-4 and TRBJ1-2; 9 positions match TRBD1. The germline V gene has CDR1 SGHNT and CDR2 YYREEE (reference sequence). J gave up 5 bases and V 4 bases, and 3 bases lay outside the gene matches. The CDR3 is made up of 13 amino acids. The CDR3 bases are TGTGCCAGCAGCCAAGGACAGGGGTATGGCTACACCTTC. Protein product: CASSQGQGYGYTF.

This clone was seen more than once but under ten times. This chain uses TRBV27 with TRBJ1-6, with a possible D match to TRBD1 (5 bases). Trimming stripped 3 bases from V and 8 bases from J, with 14 bases between. The CDR3 totals 15 residues. Germline loops: CDR1 MNHEY, CDR2 SMNVEV (reference sequence). CDR3 sequence reads: CASSFYDSSYSPLHF. As DNA, the CDR3 is TGTGCCAGCAGTTTTTATGACAGCAGCTATTCACCCCTCCACTTT.

The chain employs TRBV6-5 and TRBJ1-1, with D perhaps matching TRBD1 (5 bases). Germline V lookup: CDR1 MNHEY, CDR2 SVGAGI. The CDR3 loop spans 14 amino acids. The V end lost 6 bases, the J end lost 13 bases, and 24 bases lay between the germline ends. The CDR3 bases are TGTGCCAGCAGGATACTCACGCTTGGGGCGAAGGATTTCTTT. Protein sequence: CASRILTLGAKDFF.

This chain joins TRBV5-6 and TRBJ2-5; the match to TRBD1 covers 7 bases. Germline lookup yields CDR1 SGHDT and CDR2 YYEEEE. The length of the CDR3 is 14 residues. J was trimmed by 4 bases and V by 3 bases; bases with no gene match: 6. The CDR3 nucleotides are TGTGCCAGCAGCTCTAACAGGGGTTCAGAGACCCAGTACTTC. Translating gives CASSSNRGSETQYF.

This clone appeared once. This sequence joins TRBV30 and TRBJ1-5, with a possible D match to TRBD1 (6 bases). Trimming took off 5 bases at V and 6 bases at J, with 17 bases between the two ends. Germline loops: CDR1 GTSNPN, CDR2 SVGIG (reference sequence). The CDR3 has 14 amino acids. The CDR3, as DNA: TGTGCCTGGGGGGGACAAAATAGGGGTCAGCCCCAGCATTTT. This sequence encodes CAWGGQNRGQPQHF.